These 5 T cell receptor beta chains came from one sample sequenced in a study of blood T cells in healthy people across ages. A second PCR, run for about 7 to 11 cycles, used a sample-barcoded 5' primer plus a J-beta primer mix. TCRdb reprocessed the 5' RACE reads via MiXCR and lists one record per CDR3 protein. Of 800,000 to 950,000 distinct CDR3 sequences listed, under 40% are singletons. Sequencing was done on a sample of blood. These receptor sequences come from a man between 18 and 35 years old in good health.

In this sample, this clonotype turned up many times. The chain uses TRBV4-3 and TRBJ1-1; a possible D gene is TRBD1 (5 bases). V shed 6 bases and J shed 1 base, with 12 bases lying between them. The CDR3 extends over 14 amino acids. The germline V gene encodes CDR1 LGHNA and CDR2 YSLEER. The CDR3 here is CASSQNRGNTEAFF. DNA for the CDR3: TGCGCCAGCAGTCAGAATAGGGGGAACACTGAAGCTTTCTTT.

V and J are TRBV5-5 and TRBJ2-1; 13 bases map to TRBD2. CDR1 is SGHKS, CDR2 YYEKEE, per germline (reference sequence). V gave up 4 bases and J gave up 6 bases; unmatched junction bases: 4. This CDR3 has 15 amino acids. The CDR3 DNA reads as TGTGCCAGCAGCCGGACTAGCGGGGGACCCAATGAGCAGTTCTTC. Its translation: CASSRTSGGPNEQFF.

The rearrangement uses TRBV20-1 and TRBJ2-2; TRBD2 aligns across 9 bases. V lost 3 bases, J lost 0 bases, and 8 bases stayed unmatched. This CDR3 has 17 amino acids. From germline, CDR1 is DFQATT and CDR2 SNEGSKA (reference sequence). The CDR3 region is CSARPLLAGTNTGELFF. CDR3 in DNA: TGCAGTGCTAGGCCTTTACTAGCGGGTACGAACACCGGGGAGCTGTTTTTT.

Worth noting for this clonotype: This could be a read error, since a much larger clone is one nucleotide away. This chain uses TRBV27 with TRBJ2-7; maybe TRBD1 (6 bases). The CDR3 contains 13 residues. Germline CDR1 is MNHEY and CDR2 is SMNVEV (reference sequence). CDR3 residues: CAGRGTSSYEQYF. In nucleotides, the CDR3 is TGTGCCGGCAGGGGCACCAGCTCCTACGAGCAGTACTTC.

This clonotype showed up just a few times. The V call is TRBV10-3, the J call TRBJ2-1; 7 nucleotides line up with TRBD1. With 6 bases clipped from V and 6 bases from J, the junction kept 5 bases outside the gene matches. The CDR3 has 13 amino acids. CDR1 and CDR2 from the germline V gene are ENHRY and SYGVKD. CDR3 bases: TGTGCCATCAGAAGCGGACAGGTCAATGAGCAGTTCTTC. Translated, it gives CAIRSGQVNEQFF.